This T cell receptor beta chain was observed in a study of regulatory T cells in long-lasting Graves disease. For TCR beta, libraries came from iRepertoire HTBI primers and Arm-PCR of CDR3 regions. TCRdb independently ran MiXCR on the multiplex PCR reads; one entry per CDR3 protein. The sample lists about 530,000 distinct CDR3 sequences; about 16% were seen once. This clonotype was seen at least ten times. The junction and the germline gene differ at one end; a read error may be behind it. Germline assignment: CDR1 SGHRS and CDR2 YFSETQ. The CDR3 loop spans 15 amino acids. Time point reported: newly diagnosed GD, antithyroid drugs for less than 3 months. The TCR library was prepared using RNA isolated from PBMCs. This sample also belongs to another study, concerning T cells in Graves' hyperthyroidism and ophthalmopathy.

The chain is built from TRBV5-1 and TRBJ1-1, with TRBD1 matching over 8 bases. This sequence was found in a woman aged 35 to 59 with Graves disease. The material was peripheral blood mononuclear cells (PBMCs), obtained at new diagnosis, from a patient treated with antithyroid drugs. DNA of the CDR3: TGTGCCAGCAGCTTAATCGGACAGGGGAACACTGAAGCTTTCTTT. Its protein product is CASSLIGQGNTEAFF.